The entry below describes one T cell receptor beta chain. Its cognate antigen is unknown. V was cut by 4 bases and J by 2 bases, with 13 bases left in between. CDR3 length equals 15 residues. CDR1 and CDR2 from the germline V gene are MDHEN and SYDVKM. TCRdb independently ran MiXCR on the reads; one entry per CDR3 protein. The data show just under 500,000 distinct CDR3 sequences, more than 30% seen once. The source of the sample is a study of T cell repertoires in cytomegalovirus infection. Here the sequenced sample was cultured PBMCs, taken from culture after CMV antigen stimulation. The rearrangement links TRBV28 to TRBJ2-3; D unclear. The TCR comes from a human donor in good health (CMV status not recorded). Some clones in this sample may be carry-over from other donors' samples. The CDR3 spells CASSSWSPNTDTQYF. In DNA form, the CDR3 reads TGTGCCAGCAGTTCCTGGTCACCAAACACAGATACGCAGTATTTT.